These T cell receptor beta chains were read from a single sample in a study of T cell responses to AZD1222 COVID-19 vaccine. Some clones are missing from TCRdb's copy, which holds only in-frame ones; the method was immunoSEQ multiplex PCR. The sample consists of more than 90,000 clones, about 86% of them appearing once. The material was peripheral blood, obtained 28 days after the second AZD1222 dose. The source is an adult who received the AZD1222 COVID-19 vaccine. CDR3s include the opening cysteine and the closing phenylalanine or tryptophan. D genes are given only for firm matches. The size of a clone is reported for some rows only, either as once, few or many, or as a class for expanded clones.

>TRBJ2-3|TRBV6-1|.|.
CASRAGGTDTQYF
TGTGCCAGCAGGGCAGGAGGCACAGATACGCAGTATTTT
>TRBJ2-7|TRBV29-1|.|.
CSVDGGGGDYEQYF
TGCAGCGTTGATGGGGGAGGGGGCGACTACGAGCAGTACTTC
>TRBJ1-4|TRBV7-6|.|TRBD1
CASSLGDSEKLFF
TGTGCCAGCAGCCTGGGGGACAGTGAAAAACTGTTTTTT
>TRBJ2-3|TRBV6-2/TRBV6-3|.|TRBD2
CASSRLAGAIDTQYF
TGTGCCAGCAGCCGACTAGCGGGGGCGATAGATACGCAGTATTTT
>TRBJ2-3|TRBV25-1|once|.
CASNRGTDTQYF
TGTGCCAGTAACAGGGGCACAGATACGCAGTATTTT
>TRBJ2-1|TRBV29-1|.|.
CSVGDWPEQFF
TGCAGCGTTGGCGATTGGCCTGAGCAGTTCTTC
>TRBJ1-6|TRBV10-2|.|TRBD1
CASSATGTGDSPLHF
TGCGCCAGCAGTGCCACAGGGACAGGCGATTCACCCCTCCACTTT
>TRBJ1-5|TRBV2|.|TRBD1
CASSETRSGGQPQHF
TGTGCCAGCAGTGAAACGAGGTCAGGGGGCCAGCCCCAGCATTTT
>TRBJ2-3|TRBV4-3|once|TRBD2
CASSHATAGVQDTQYF
TGCGCCAGCAGCCATGCCACAGCGGGGGTGCAAGATACGCAGTATTTT
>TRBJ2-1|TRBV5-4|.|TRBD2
CASSWGLAGVNNEQFF
TGTGCCAGCAGCTGGGGACTAGCGGGAGTCAACAATGAGCAGTTCTTC
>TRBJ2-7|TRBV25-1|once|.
CASSHRDGSSYEQYF
TGTGCCAGCAGCCACCGGGACGGGAGCTCCTACGAGCAGTACTTC
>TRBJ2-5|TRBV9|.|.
CASSVEQGWETQYF
TGTGCCAGCAGCGTAGAACAGGGCTGGGAGACCCAGTACTTC
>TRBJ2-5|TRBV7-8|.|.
CASSPPGSRLLKETQYF
TGTGCCAGCAGCCCCCCGGGGTCCCGTCTTCTCAAAGAGACCCAGTACTTC
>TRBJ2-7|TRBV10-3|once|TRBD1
CAISESDRGQQYF
TGTGCCATCAGTGAGTCCGACAGGGGACAGCAGTACTTC
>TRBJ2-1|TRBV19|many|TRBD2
CASSVGLAGPNEQFF
TGTGCCAGTAGTGTAGGACTAGCGGGACCCAATGAGCAGTTCTTC
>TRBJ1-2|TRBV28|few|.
CASSFHFDWNRDGYTF
TGTGCCAGCAGCTTTCACTTCGACTGGAATCGAGACGGCTACACCTTC
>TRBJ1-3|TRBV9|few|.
CASSVEGSPGNTIYF
TGTGCCAGCAGCGTAGAGGGGTCCCCTGGAAACACCATATATTTT
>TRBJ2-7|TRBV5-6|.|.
CASSPRGASSYEQYF
TGTGCCAGCAGCCCACGAGGAGCAAGCTCCTACGAGCAGTACTTC
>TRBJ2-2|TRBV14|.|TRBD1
CASSQATGWKTGELFF
TGTGCCAGCAGCCAGGCGACAGGGTGGAAAACCGGGGAGCTGTTTTTT
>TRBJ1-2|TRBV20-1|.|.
CSARKDSGYTF
TGCAGTGCTAGGAAGGACTCGGGCTACACCTTC
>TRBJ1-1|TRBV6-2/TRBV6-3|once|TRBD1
CASSYPQGGDTEAFF
TGTGCCAGCAGTTACCCACAGGGGGGCGACACTGAAGCTTTCTTT
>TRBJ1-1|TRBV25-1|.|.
CASQPPRGPLTEAFF
TGTGCCAGCCAACCCCCCAGGGGCCCCCTCACTGAAGCTTTCTTT
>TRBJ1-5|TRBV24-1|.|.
CATSDQTGPNQPQHF
TGTGCCACCAGTGATCAGACAGGACCCAATCAGCCCCAGCATTTT
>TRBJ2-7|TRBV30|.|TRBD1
CAWNSGTANYEQYF
TGTGCCTGGAACTCTGGGACAGCTAACTACGAGCAGTACTTC
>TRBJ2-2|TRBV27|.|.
CASSPMSDNTGELFF
TGTGCCAGCAGTCCCATGTCTGACAACACCGGGGAGCTGTTTTTT
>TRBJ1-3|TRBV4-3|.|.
CASSQEVSSGNTIYF
TGCGCCAGCAGCCAAGAGGTCAGCTCTGGAAACACCATATATTTT
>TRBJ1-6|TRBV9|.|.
CASSPRADSPLHF
TGTGCCAGCAGCCCTCGGGCCGATTCACCCCTCCACTTT